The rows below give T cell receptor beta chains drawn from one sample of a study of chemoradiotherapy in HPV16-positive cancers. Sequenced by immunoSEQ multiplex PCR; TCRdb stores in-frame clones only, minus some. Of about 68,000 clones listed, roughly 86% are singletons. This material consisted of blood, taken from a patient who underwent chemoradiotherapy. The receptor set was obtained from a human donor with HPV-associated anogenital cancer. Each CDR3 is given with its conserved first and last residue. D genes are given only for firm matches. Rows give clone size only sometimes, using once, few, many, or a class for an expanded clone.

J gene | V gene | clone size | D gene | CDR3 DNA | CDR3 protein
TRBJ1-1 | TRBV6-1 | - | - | TGTGCCAGCAGTGAAGCAGGTACGGCCACTGAAGCTTTCTTT | CASSEAGTATEAFF
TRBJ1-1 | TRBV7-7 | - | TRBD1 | TGTGCTAGCAGCGCGGACAGGGATACTGAAGCTTTCTTT | CASSADRDTEAFF
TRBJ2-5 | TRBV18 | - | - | TGTGCCAGCTCACCGCTCATTAGGGGGTCGGAAGAGACCCAGTACTTC | CASSPLIRGSEETQYF
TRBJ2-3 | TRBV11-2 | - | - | TGTGCCAGCAGCTTAGATAAGGGGGGCTCGGCGCAGTATTTT | CASSLDKGGSAQYF
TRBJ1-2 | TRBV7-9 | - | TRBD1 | TGTGCCAGCAGCTTATACGGACCGGACAGGGGGTTAGCTAACTATGGCTACACCTTC | CASSLYGPDRGLANYGYTF
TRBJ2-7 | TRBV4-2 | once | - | TGTGCCAGCAGCCAAGATGGCGGGACCTACGAGCAGTACTTC | CASSQDGGTYEQYF
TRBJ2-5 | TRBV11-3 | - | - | TGTGCCAGCAGCTTGGGTACGAGGAGGGAGACCCAGTACTTC | CASSLGTRRETQYF
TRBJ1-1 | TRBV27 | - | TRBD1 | TGTGCCAGCAATCTTAACAGGGGGCATTACACTGAAGCTTTCTTT | CASNLNRGHYTEAFF
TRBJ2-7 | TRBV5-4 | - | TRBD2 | TGTGCCAGCAGCCTGGCTGCGGGAGTAGGCTACGAGCAGTACTTC | CASSLAAGVGYEQYF
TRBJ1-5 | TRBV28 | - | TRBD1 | TGTGCCAGCAGTTTGGACAGGGGGATCAATCAGCCCCAGCATTTT | CASSLDRGINQPQHF
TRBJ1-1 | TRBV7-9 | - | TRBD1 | TGTGCCAGCAGCTTAGGACAGGGGGACACTGAAGCTTTCTTT | CASSLGQGDTEAFF
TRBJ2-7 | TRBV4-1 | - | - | TGCGCCAGCAGCCAACCATCCTACGAGCAGTACTTC | CASSQPSYEQYF
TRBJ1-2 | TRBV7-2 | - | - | TGTGCCAGCAGCTTAAATAAGGGAGGGTATGGCTACACCTTC | CASSLNKGGYGYTF
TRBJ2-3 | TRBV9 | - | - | TGTGCCAGCAGCGTTTCCTGGAGCACAGATACGCAGTATTTT | CASSVSWSTDTQYF
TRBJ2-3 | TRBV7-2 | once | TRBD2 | TGTGCCAGCAGCCGGCCAGCGGGGGTCACAGATACGCAGTATTTT | CASSRPAGVTDTQYF
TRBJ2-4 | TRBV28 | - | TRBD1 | TGTGCCAGCAGTCCCCGGGACAGTTTAGGAAACATTCAGTACTTC | CASSPRDSLGNIQYF
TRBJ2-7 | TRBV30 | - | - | TGTGCCGGAGATAGGGGGGGGAGCCACTACGAGCAGTACTTC | CAGDRGGSHYEQYF
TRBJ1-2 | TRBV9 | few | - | TGTGCCAGCAGCGTAGCGTCAGACCGCTATGGCTACACCTTC | CASSVASDRYGYTF
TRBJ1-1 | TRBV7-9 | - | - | TGTGCCAGCAGCAGTTATGGGGTTCTCACTGAAGCTTTCTTT | CASSSYGVLTEAFF
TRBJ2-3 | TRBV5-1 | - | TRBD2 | TGCGCCAGCAGCCAGACTAGCGGGAGTAGCACAGATACGCAGTATTTT | CASSQTSGSSTDTQYF
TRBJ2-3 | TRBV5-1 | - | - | TGCGCCAGCAGCTTGGTCCGGGCAGGTGGCGCAGATACGCAGTATTTT | CASSLVRAGGADTQYF
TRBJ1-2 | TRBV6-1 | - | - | TGTGCCAGCAGTTCACAGGGTTATGGCTACACCTTC | CASSSQGYGYTF
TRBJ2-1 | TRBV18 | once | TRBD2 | TGTGCCAGCTCACTATACGGGACTAGCGGGAGGAGGCAAAATGAGCAGTTCTTC | CASSLYGTSGRRQNEQFF
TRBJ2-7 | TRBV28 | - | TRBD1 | TGTGCCAGCAGTTCCCGATCAACAGGGGGAGGCGAGCAGTACTTC | CASSSRSTGGGEQYF
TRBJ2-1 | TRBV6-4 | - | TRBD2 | TGTGCCAGCAGTGACTCTAGCGGGAGCAATGAGCAGTTCTTC | CASSDSSGSNEQFF
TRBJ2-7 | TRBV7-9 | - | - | TGTGCCAGCAGCAGATTACAGGGATACGAGCAGTACTTC | CASSRLQGYEQYF
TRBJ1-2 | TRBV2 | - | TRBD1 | TGTGCCAGCAGTACCGGGACAGGGGTACGGGGCTACACCTTC | CASSTGTGVRGYTF
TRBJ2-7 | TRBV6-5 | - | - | TGTGCCAGCTCCGGGAGCTCCTACGAGCAGTACTTC | CASSGSSYEQYF
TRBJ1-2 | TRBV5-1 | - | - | TGCGCCAGCAGCCTGGACAGTAACTATGGCTACACCTTC | CASSLDSNYGYTF
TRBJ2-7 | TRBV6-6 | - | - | TGTGCCAGCAGCAGAAGGACCTACGAGCAGTACTTC | CASSRRTYEQYF
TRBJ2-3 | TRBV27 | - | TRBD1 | TGTGCCACCCGGACAGGGGGCAGAACAGATACGCAGTATTTT | CATRTGGRTDTQYF
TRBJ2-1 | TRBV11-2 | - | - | TGTGCCAGCAGCTCCGATTTCGGTGGATACAATGAGCAGTTCTTC | CASSSDFGGYNEQFF
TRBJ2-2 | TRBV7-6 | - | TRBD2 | TGTGCCAGCAGCTCGAGCGGGACCCAGCTGTTTTTT | CASSSSGTQLFF
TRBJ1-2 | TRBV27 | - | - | TGTGCCAGCGGGTCTCGGGCAACCTATGGCTACACCTTC | CASGSRATYGYTF
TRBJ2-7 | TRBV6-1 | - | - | TGTGCCAGCACCCATCTAGGGGCAATATACGAGCAGTACTTC | CASTHLGAIYEQYF
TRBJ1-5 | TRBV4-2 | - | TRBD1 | TGTGCCAGCAGCCCCGGACAGGGCGGGGAGCCCCAGCATTTT | CASSPGQGGEPQHF
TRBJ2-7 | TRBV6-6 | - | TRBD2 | TGTGCCAGCAGTAGGGTTACTAGCGGGGTGTACGAGCAGTACTTC | CASSRVTSGVYEQYF
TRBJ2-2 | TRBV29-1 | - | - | TGCAGCGCAGACGACCAGAACACCGGGGAGCTGTTTTTT | CSADDQNTGELFF
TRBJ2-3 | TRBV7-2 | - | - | TGTGCCAGCAGCTTACCTCTTAGCGGAGGGAAGGTCACAGATACGCAGTATTTT | CASSLPLSGGKVTDTQYF
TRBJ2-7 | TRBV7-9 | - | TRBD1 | TGTGCCAGCAGCTCATGGGACAGGGGGACCTACGAGCAGTACTTC | CASSSWDRGTYEQYF
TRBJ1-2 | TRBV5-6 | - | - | TGTGCCAGCAGCTTTATGGGCAACATGGGAAGTGGCTACACCTTC | CASSFMGNMGSGYTF
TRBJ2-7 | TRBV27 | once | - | TGTGCCAGCAGCCCCCGCGTCGGGCACAACTCCTACGAGCAGTACTTC | CASSPRVGHNSYEQYF
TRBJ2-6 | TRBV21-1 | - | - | TGTGCCAGCAGCAAAGAAAGGGGATGGTACTCTGGGGCCAACGTCCTGACTTTC | CASSKERGWYSGANVLTF
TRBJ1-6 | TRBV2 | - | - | TGTGCCAGCAGTGAAGACAAGAATTCACCCCTCCACTTT | CASSEDKNSPLHF
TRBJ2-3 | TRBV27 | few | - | TGTGCCAGCAGTTTAGGAGATACGCAGTATTTT | CASSLGDTQYF
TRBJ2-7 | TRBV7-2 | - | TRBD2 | TGTGCCAGCAGCCCGGCGGAAACGGGACTAGCGTCCTACGAGCAGTACTTC | CASSPAETGLASYEQYF
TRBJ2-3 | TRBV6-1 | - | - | TGTGCCAGCAGTGAGTCTGGACGGCAGGGATTCAAGAATACGCAGTATTTT | CASSESGRQGFKNTQYF
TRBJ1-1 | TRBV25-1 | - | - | TGTGCCAGCAGTGCTTTGACAGAGAGCGCTGAAGCTTTCTTT | CASSALTESAEAFF
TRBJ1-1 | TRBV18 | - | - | TGTGCCAGCTCACCAGTCCAGAACACTGAAGCTTTCTTT | CASSPVQNTEAFF
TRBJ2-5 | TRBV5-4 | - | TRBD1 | TGTGCCAGCAGCCCCGGACAGGGGTGGAAGACCCAGTACTTC | CASSPGQGWKTQYF
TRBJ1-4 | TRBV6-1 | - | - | TGTGCCAGCAGTCTTGGCGTGTTAGGCGGAAAACTGTTTTTT | CASSLGVLGGKLFF
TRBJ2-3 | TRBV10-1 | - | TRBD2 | TGCGCCAGCAGTGAGTCAGGGAGGGCTCTAGGAGATACGCAGTATTTT | CASSESGRALGDTQYF
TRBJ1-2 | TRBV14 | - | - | TGTGCCAGCAGCCAAGCCGGGACGAATGGCTACACCTTC | CASSQAGTNGYTF
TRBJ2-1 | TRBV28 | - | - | TGTGCCAGCAGTTTAATCAATGAGCAGTTCTTC | CASSLINEQFF
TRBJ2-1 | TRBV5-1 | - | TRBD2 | TGCGCCAGCAGCGAGAGCGGGAGCGCCTACAATGAGCAGTTCTTC | CASSESGSAYNEQFF